This T cell receptor (beta chain) is from a study of CD8 T cells in ankylosing spondylitis. This clonotype has just a few counts. Its antigen remains unknown. Quantitative 5'-RACE with molecular barcodes was used to make the TCR beta libraries. TCRdb re-analysed the 5' RACE reads in MiXCR, keeping a single row per CDR3 protein. The table has approximately 550,000 distinct CDR3 sequences, 10% to 15% seen once. Trimming at V came to 4 bases and at J to 3 bases, leaving 3 bases not matched to a gene. The CDR3 spans 14 residues. Germline CDR1 reads MGHRA; CDR2 reads YSYEKL. Study-wide points: Disease-associated clones were CD8+ and fairly uncommon in peripheral blood. Seemingly characteristic of ankylosing spondylitis blood was a TCR beta motif consisting of fewer than 10 highly homologous variants.

The genes are TRBV4-1 and TRBJ2-5, with 9 positions matching TRBD2. Material: blood, either unsorted or a sorted T cell fraction (not recorded which). This TCR derives from a male donor with ankylosing spondylitis. As DNA, the CDR3 is TGCGCCAGCAGCCCCAGACTAGCGGAAGAGACCCAGTACTTC. As protein: CASSPRLAEETQYF.